In its sample, the clone carrying this T cell receptor (beta chain) was seen a few times. Its antigen is unknown. Through a sample-barcoded 5' primer and a J-beta primer mix, a second PCR was run for 7 to 11 cycles. Each CDR3 protein is one row after TCRdb ran MiXCR on the 5' RACE reads. Of roughly 2 million distinct CDR3 sequences detected, around half appear once; the ten largest clones hold around 2.1%. This record comes from a study of blood T cells in healthy people across ages. Study-level points and caveats: When one million T cells were used, diversity estimates were thought to be underestimates. The study found more naive CD4+ cells and higher diversity in long-lived than aged donors.

The CDR3 is made up of 13 amino acids. CDR1 and CDR2 (germline): MDHEN, SYDVKM. Donors were healthy Caucasian individuals from Russia aged roughly 6 to 90. Each donor gave around 9.3 milliliters of peripheral blood. The gene calls are TRBV28 and TRBJ2-7, with 9 bases identical to TRBD1. The DNA end favors TRBJ2-4, so the J call may be wrong. The TCR comes from a woman aged 40-49 years in good health. Sequences were obtained from blood. The DNA for the CDR3 is TGTGCCAGCAACGGACAGGGGTTCAACATTCAGTACTTC. It codes for CASNGQGFNIQYF.